The subject of this entry is one T cell receptor (beta chain). One end of the junction fails to match germline, which may point to a read error. The sample is drawn from a study of blood T cell repertoires in COVID-19. Across the whole study: Sites in the United States, Italy and Spain provided acute and convalescent COVID-19 samples. Nucleic acid was either cDNA or gDNA, and it came from T cells, B-cell-depleted T cells, or PBMCs.

Some clones are missing from TCRdb's copy, which holds only in-frame ones; the method was immunoSEQ multiplex PCR. Here the sample spans some 240,000 clones, around four fifths being singletons. This CDR3 spans 16 amino acids. The V gene's germline CDR1 is SEHNR and CDR2 FQNEAQ (reference sequence). The receptor was derived from a woman in her 70s with COVID-19, enrolled during active disease. Material for sequencing was peripheral blood. V is TRBV7-9 and J is TRBJ2-2; 9 bases align to TRBD2. CDR3 DNA: TGTGCCAGCAGCATAGCTAGCGGGGTGAACACCGGGGAGCTGTTTTTT. This encodes CASSIASGVNTGELFF.